Below, 9 T cell receptor beta chains from the same sample are listed, as sequenced in a study of shared clonotypes between healthy human individuals. Clones were sequenced by immunoSEQ multiplex PCR, and TCRdb holds only the in-frame ones, with some missing. The sample has under 650,000 clones; 90% to 97% are singletons. Sequencing was carried out using naive CD4+ T cells sorted from blood. Specified subset: CD45RA+ positively selected. The receptors originated from a woman aged 25-40 years in good health.

This chain uses TRBV5-8 with TRBJ1-2; D call uncertain. This CDR3 spans 11 amino acids. V was pared by 1 base and J by 5 bases, with 3 bases between. Germline V CDR1 and CDR2: SGHTS, YDEGEE. Here the CDR3 reads CASSLWYGYTF. The DNA for the CDR3 is TGTGCCAGCAGCTTGTGGTATGGCTACACCTTC.

This chain uses TRBV28 with TRBJ2-7; D not resolved. Germline-derived CDR1 and CDR2 are MDHEN and SYDVKM. The CDR3 runs 12 residues. The V end lost 2 bases, the J end lost 10 bases, and 12 bases lay between the germline ends. CDR3 nucleotides: TGTGCCAGCAGTTTAGTTCAGACAAAACAGTACTTC. It encodes CASSLVQTKQYF.

This clone was observed a single time. J is TRBJ1-1 and V is TRBV25-1; D is ambiguous. The length of the CDR3 is 16 residues. Trimming shortened V by 0 bases and J by 0 bases, and 11 bases separated the two germline ends. Per the germline V gene, CDR1 is MGHDK and CDR2 is SYGVNS. CDR3 loop: CASSEYTGNLNTEAFF. CDR3 coding DNA: TGTGCCAGCAGTGAATATACGGGCAATCTGAACACTGAAGCTTTCTTT.

This chain connects TRBV28 to TRBJ2-5, with TRBD2 identical over 16 bases. The J call may be wrong; the DNA end is better matched by TRBJ2-7. Looked up from germline, CDR1 is MDHEN and CDR2 is SYDVKM. This CDR3 has 16 amino acids. The CDR3 DNA sequence: TGTGCCAGCAGTACGGGACTAGCGGGAGGGAGTTTCGAGCAGTACTTC. As protein: CASSTGLAGGSFEQYF.

This chain links TRBV6-5 with TRBJ2-1; 10 bases line up with TRBD1. Germline CDR1 and CDR2: MNHEY and SVGAGI. The CDR3 extends over 15 amino acids. The V gene end was trimmed by 6 bases and the J gene end by 5 bases; junction bases not matched to a gene: 7. The CDR3 nucleotides are TGTGCCAGCAGACCGGACAGGGGGTTTAACAATGAGCAGTTCTTC. Its protein product is CASRPDRGFNNEQFF.

The chain recombines TRBV6-5 with TRBJ1-5, with TRBD1 matching over 10 bases. CDR3 length: 15 residues. In germline, CDR1 is MNHEY, CDR2 SVGAGI. The ends lost 6 bases at V and 3 bases at J; junction bases unmatched: 5. DNA for the CDR3: TGTGCCAGCAGGGCGGACAGGGGGAACAATCAGCCCCAGCATTTT. Amino acids: CASRADRGNNQPQHF.

The rearrangement uses TRBV6-5 and TRBJ2-7, with a tentative D call TRBD1 (7 bases). From germline, CDR1 is MNHEY and CDR2 SVGAGI. Trimming took 0 bases from V and 3 from J, leaving 15 bases between them. This CDR3 spans 16 amino acids. The CDR3 DNA reads TGTGCCAGCAGTTACTCCACCCCTCAGGGGGGCTACGAGCAGTACTTC. Protein: CASSYSTPQGGYEQYF.

This sequence joins TRBV5-5 and TRBJ1-5; tentatively, D is TRBD1 (6 bases). Between the trimmed V and J ends, which lost 1 base and 1 base, there was a span of 15 bases. The CDR3 contains 17 residues. Germline lookup yields CDR1 SGHKS and CDR2 YYEKEE (reference sequence). Here the CDR3 DNA reads TGTGCCAGCAGCTTGTATGGGGGGCCTTGGAGCAATCAGCCCCAGCATTTT. Residues: CASSLYGGPWSNQPQHF.

V and J are TRBV5-1 and TRBJ2-7; D possibly corresponds to TRBD2 (5 bases). The germline CDR1 and CDR2 sequences are SGHRS and YFSETQ. CDR3 length equals 14 residues. Trimming left V 2 bases short and J 2 bases short, with 11 bases between. In nucleotides, the CDR3 is TGCGCCAGCAGCTTAACTAGAGTCCCCTACGAGCAGTACTTC. Translated, it gives CASSLTRVPYEQYF.